This record covers a single T cell receptor (beta chain). No antigen is known for it. Germline assignment: CDR1 SGHTA and CDR2 FQGNSA. The V gene end was trimmed by 6 bases and the J gene end by 6 bases; junction bases not matched to a gene: 6. The CDR3 loop spans 13 amino acids. The data belong to a study of cytomegalovirus exposure and HLA in healthy donors. The assay was immunoSEQ multiplex PCR, and TCRdb's table has in-frame clones only and misses some. The sample shows approximately 200,000 clones, approximately 80% of them seen only once. General observations from the study: First-cohort TCR clusters tended to co-occur in the roughly 130 validation repertoires, a later analysis found. Cytomegalovirus status, reportedly, was diagnosed with high specificity and sensitivity by the classifier. Rarity held for most TCR sequences, but there were some public TCRs that occurred in many donors.

Sequenced sample: PBMCs. The gene calls are TRBV7-2 and TRBJ1-1, with 8 bases that match TRBD1. This clonotype was obtained from a woman aged 25 to 39 in good health and CMV-seropositive. The DNA for the CDR3 is TGTGCCAGCAGGGCCGACAGGGGAGCTGAAGCTTTCTTT. Encoded protein: CASRADRGAEAFF.